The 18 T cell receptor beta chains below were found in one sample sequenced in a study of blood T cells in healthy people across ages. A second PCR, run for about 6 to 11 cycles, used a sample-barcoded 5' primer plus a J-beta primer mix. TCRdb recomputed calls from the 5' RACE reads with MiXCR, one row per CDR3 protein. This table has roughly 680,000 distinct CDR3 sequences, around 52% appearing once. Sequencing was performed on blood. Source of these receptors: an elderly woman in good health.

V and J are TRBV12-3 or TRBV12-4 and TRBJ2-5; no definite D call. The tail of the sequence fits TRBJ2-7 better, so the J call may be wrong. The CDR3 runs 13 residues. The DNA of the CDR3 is TGTGCCAGCAGTGTAGAAATGAGTTACGAGCAGTACTTC. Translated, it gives CASSVEMSYEQYF.

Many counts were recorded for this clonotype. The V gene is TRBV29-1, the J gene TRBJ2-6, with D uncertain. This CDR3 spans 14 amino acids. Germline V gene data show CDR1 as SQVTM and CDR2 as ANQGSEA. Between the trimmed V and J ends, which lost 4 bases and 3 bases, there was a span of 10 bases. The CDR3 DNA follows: TGCAGCGTTGTCGTGACCGTTGGGGCCAACGTCCTGACTTTC. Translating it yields CSVVVTVGANVLTF.

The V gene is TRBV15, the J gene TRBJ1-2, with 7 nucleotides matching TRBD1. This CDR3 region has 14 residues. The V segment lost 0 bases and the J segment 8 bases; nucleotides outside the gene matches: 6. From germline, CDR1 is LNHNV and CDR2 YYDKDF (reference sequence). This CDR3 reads CATSRDDRVTGYTF. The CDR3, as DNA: TGTGCCACCAGCAGAGATGACAGGGTAACCGGCTACACCTTC.

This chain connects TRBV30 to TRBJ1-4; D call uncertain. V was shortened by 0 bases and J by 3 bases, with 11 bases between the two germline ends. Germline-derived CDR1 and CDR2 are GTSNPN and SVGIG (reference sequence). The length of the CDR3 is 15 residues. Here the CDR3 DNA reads TGTGCCTGGAGTGTACGGTTTAGATCTAATGAAAAACTGTTTTTT. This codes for CAWSVRFRSNEKLFF.

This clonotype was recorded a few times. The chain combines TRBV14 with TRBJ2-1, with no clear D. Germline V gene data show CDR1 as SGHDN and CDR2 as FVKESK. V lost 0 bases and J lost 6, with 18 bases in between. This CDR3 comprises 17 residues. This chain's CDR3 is CASSQDLGPLHLNEQFF. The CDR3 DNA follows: TGTGCCAGCAGCCAAGACCTCGGGCCATTGCACCTCAATGAGCAGTTCTTC.

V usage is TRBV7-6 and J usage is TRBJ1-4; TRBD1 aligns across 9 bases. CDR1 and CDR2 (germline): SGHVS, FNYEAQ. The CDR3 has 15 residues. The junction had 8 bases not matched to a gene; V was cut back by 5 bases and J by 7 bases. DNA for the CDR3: TGTGCCAGCAGCACGACAGGGGGTGTTGGTGAAAAACTGTTTTTT. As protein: CASSTTGGVGEKLFF.

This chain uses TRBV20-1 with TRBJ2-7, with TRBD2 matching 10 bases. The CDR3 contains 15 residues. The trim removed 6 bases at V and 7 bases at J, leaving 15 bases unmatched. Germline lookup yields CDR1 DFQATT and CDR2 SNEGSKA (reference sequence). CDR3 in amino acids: CSARDLAGAALEQYF. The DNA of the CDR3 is TGCAGTGCGCGCGATCTAGCGGGGGCCGCGCTTGAGCAGTACTTC.

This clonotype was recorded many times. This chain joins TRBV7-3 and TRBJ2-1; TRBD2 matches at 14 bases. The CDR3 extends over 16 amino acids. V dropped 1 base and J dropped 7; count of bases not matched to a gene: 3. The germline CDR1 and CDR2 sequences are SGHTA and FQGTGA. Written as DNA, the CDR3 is TGTGCCAGCAGCTTAAGACTAGCGGGAGGGGGTAATGAGCAGTTCTTC. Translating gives CASSLRLAGGGNEQFF.

CDR3 loop: CSVDGNNYGYTF. CDR3 nucleotides: TGCAGCGTTGATGGCAATAACTATGGCTACACCTTC. The chain carries TRBV29-1 and TRBJ1-2, with D unresolved. The CDR3 covers 12 residues. In germline, CDR1 is SQVTM, CDR2 ANQGSEA. V was pared by 3 bases and J by 1 base, with 6 bases between. Using reference TRBV29-1 and TRBJ1-2 for the parts outside the CDR3, the full variable domain is SAVISQKPSRDICQRGTSLTIQCQVDSQVTMMFWYRQQPGQSLTLIATANQGSEATYESGFVIDKFPISRPNLTFSTLTVSNMSPEDSSIYLCSVDGNNYGYTFGSGTRLTVV.

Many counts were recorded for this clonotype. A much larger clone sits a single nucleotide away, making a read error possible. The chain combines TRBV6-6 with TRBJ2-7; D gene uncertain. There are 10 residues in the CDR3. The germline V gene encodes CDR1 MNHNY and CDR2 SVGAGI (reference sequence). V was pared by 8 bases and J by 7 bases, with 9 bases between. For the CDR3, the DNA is TGTGCCAGCGGAAACAATGAGCAGTACTTC. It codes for CASGNNEQYF.

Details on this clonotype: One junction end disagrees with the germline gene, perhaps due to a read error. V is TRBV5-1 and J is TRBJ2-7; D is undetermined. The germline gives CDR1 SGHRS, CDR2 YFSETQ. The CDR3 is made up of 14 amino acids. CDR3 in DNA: TGCGCCAGCGGCTTGGATCAGAAACCCTACGAGCAGTACTTC. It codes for CASGLDQKPYEQYF.

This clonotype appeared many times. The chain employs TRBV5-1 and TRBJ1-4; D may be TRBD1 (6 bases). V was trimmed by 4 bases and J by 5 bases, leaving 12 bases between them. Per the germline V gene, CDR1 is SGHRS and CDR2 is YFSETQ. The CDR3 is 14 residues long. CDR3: CASSPGQQNEKLFF. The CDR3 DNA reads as TGCGCCAGCAGCCCTGGACAGCAGAATGAAAAACTGTTTTTT.

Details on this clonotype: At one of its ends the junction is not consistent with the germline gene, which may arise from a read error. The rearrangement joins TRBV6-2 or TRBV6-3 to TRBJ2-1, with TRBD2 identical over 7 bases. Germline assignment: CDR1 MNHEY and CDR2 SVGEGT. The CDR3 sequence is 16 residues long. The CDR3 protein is CAGSPWLAGVNNEQFF. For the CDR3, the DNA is TGTGCCGGCAGTCCTTGGCTTGCGGGAGTCAACAATGAGCAGTTCTTC.

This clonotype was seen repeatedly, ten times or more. The CDR3, as DNA: TGTGCCACCAGCAGAGATCCCGGGACTAGCCTCAATGAGCAGTTCTTC. The encoded protein is CATSRDPGTSLNEQFF. The chain combines TRBV15 with TRBJ2-1, with TRBD2 identical over 9 bases. The length of the CDR3 is 16 residues. Germline V gene sequence: CDR1 LNHNV, CDR2 YYDKDF (reference sequence). V dropped 0 bases and J dropped 6; count of bases not matched to a gene: 6.

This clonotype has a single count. The CDR3 sequence is CASSQALAGGPLEDTQYF. For the CDR3, the DNA is TGTGCCAGCAGCCAGGCACTAGCGGGAGGGCCGCTGGAAGATACGCAGTATTTT. The gene calls are TRBV14 and TRBJ2-3, with 13 bases that match TRBD2. Germline loops: CDR1 SGHDN, CDR2 FVKESK. The CDR3 spans 18 residues. With 3 bases clipped from V and 5 bases from J, the junction kept 11 bases outside the gene matches.

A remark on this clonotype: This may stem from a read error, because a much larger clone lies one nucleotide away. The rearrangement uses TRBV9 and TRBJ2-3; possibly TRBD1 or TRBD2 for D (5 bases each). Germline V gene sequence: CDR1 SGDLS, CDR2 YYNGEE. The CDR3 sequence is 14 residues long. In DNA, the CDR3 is TGTGCCAGCAGCACGGGGCCCGGCACAGATGCGCAGTATTTT. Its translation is CASSTGPGTDAQYF.

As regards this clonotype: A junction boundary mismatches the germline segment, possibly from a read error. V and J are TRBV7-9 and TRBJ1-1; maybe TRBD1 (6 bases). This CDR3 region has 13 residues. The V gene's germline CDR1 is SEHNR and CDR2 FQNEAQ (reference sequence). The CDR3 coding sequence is TGTGCCGGCAGCTTACAGGGAGACACTGAAGCTTTCTTT. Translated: CAGSLQGDTEAFF.

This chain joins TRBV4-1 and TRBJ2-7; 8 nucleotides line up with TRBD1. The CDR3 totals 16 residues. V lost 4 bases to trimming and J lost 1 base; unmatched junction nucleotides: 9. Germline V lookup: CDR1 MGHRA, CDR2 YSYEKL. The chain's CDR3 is CASSLTGAPPSYEQYF. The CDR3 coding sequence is TGCGCCAGCAGCCTGACAGGGGCCCCCCCTTCCTACGAGCAGTACTTC.